This is a list of T cell receptor beta chains from one sample in a study of shared clonotypes between healthy human individuals. Libraries were prepared by immunoSEQ multiplex PCR; TCRdb keeps only in-frame clonotypes and omits some of them. This table has some 980,000 clones, 76% appearing once. Sequencing used memory CD4+ T cells sorted from blood. The receptors derive from a man aged 18 to 30 in good health. Both conserved end residues are trimmed from each CDR3. The order of the fields is V gene, J gene, CDR3 protein.

TRBV30	TRBJ2-7	AWSVQGSNWGEQY
TRBV6-1	TRBJ2-1	ASTPAGARAGEQF
TRBV5-1	TRBJ2-7	ASSTTGSTRTYEQY
TRBV5-1	TRBJ2-1	ASSLELAGGSSEQF
TRBV6-1	TRBJ1-5	ASGVNQPQH
TRBV6-5	TRBJ2-1	ASSRKTPAYNEQF
TRBV5-4	TRBJ2-2	ASSAPGVNTGELF
TRBV15	TRBJ1-2	ATSRGGSGYT
TRBV30	TRBJ2-4	AWSKGQGGMTNIQY
TRBV7-3	TRBJ1-4	AGYRLEAPRGKLF
TRBV18	TRBJ1-2	ASSRGPSDYGYT
TRBV10-3	TRBJ1-2	AISESQEGYT
TRBV15	TRBJ2-2	ATSRDNGLGELF
TRBV28	TRBJ2-2	ASSLWQSGELF
TRBV30	TRBJ2-6	AWSLSPGANVLT